This T cell receptor beta chain derives from a study of identical twins. Study-wide points: For cord blood, abundant beta clonotypes had fewer insertions, unlike memory repertoires, which showed none. Invariant populations such as MAIT and iNKT cells could partly muddle zero-insertion analyses. Out-of-frame alpha sequences common to twins exhibited an excess of low generation probability.

TCRdb re-derived calls from the 5' RACE reads in MiXCR, one entry per CDR3 protein. This sample yields about 480,000 distinct CDR3 sequences, of which about 14% are seen a single time; about 0.52% belongs to the top ten. In the case of this clonotype: Antigen specificity is unknown.

V was shortened by 5 bases and J by 11 bases, with 13 bases between the two germline ends. Per germline, CDR1 SGHTA and CDR2 FQGTGA. This CDR3 contains 12 residues. The data also belong to a second study, concerning yellow fever vaccine responses in identical twins.

The receptor comes from a woman aged 18-29 years in good health. Sequencing input: CD4+ T cells sorted from blood. V is TRBV7-3 and J is TRBJ2-1; D remains ambiguous. The chain's CDR3 is CASSLKNGQQFF. In DNA form, the CDR3 reads TGTGCCAGCAGCCTCAAAAATGGTCAGCAGTTCTTC. Full variable domain (outside the CDR3, taken from reference TRBV7-3 and TRBJ2-1): GAGVSQTPSNKVTEKGKYVELRCDPISGHTALYWYRQSLGQGPEFLIYFQGTGAADDSGLPNDRFFAVRPEGSVSTLKIQRTERGDSAVYLCASSLKNGQQFFGPGTRLTVL.